This TCR beta chain derives from a study of blood T cells in healthy people across ages (dated by TCRdb to the mid-2010s). A note on the overall study: In model experiments, roughly one uniquely barcoded TCR beta cDNA molecule per two T cells was captured by template switching. The study measured age-related changes in TCR beta repertoire diversity using deep sequencing normalized with unique cDNA molecular identifiers. Two additional independent replicas of 1 million unique cDNA reads from the same blood draw were analyzed for two donors (one aged 18 to 30 and one aged 80 or older). Four age groups were formed from the donors: young (average about 16 years), middle-aged (approximately 41), aged (around 62) and long-lived (82). Findings and caveats that apply to the study as a whole: Estimates of total diversity based on one million sequenced T cells were regarded as lower bounds and as underestimates. A strong correlation was found between observed TCR beta diversity and the percentage of naive T cells measured by flow cytometry. Observed TCR beta diversity per million T cells fell roughly linearly with age, and a significant reduction was already apparent by age around 36. Compared with the aged group, more naive CD4+ T cells, fewer expanded clones and increased TCR diversity were shown by the long-lived group, suggesting age selection. Because the CMV infection status of the donors was unknown, age-related changes in expanded clonotypes may potentially have been confounded. Because profiling used bulk unsorted PBMCs, naive and antigen-experienced compartments could not be compared conclusively.

Sequences MNHEY (CDR1) and SVGEGT (CDR2) are obtained from the germline V gene. From the cysteine up to the phenylalanine, the CDR3 has a length of 14 residues. The only DNA kept is the CDR3, 42 bases in frame from the first base. Relative to germline, V is 2 bases shorter and J is 1 base shorter, with 8 bases between their ends. The method behind the library was 5' RACE. This sample was sequenced with an Illumina HiSeq 2500. A second about 6 to 11 cycle PCR used a sample-barcoded 5' primer and a J-beta primer mix. Each TCR beta cDNA molecule received a unique molecular identifier from a template-switch 5' adaptor carrying 12 random nucleotides. At least 3 million CDR3-containing paired-end reads were obtained from each sample. First-strand cDNA was synthesized from all RNA with the Mint cDNA synthesis kit, primed by a TRBC-specific oligonucleotide. All cDNA was treated with uracil-DNA glycosylase and then went through a first 18-cycle PCR with the universal primers M1SS and BC2_uni_R. Turning to the authors' computational methods: Each sample was normalized by randomly selecting 1 million high-quality reads, each carrying a distinct molecular identifier. Reads sharing molecular identifiers were discarded rather than binned into consensus sequences. MiTCR, set to a Q25 quality threshold and the strictest error-elimination algorithm, was used for CDR3 identification, clonotype clustering and error correction. A nonparametric unseen species model with Euler transformation was used to estimate lower-bound total TCR beta diversity. In TCRdb, the public reads were trimmed at Q25 with fastp and aligned with MiXCR, with productive beta chains retained. Each entry merges the rows of one CDR3 protein and shows their most common DNA and genes. Here the V and J calls rest on TCRdb's processing, not on the authors' analysis. Within this sample are roughly 800,000 distinct CDR3 sequences, with roughly 25% of them counted one time only. The ten largest clones take up more than 8.5% of the sample.

To note about this clonotype: Its binding antigen is unknown. No qualities accompany the bases; no much larger clone lies one base away.

The approximately 41 donors, aged about 6 to 100 years, were systemically healthy Caucasian individuals from Russia. Ten milliliters of peripheral blood were drawn from each donor into EDTA-treated Vacutainer tubes. Ficoll-Paque density-gradient centrifugation was used to isolate PBMCs, with at least 7 million obtained per sample. Total RNA, at least 6 micrograms per sample, was extracted from PBMCs with Trizol reagent. For every donor, an aliquot of PBMCs went through flow cytometry to measure the percentages of naive CD45RAhigh/CD27high T cells. This sample also belongs to another study, concerning T cells of mothers and their children. From that second study: Nine systemically healthy Caucasian individuals, comprising three mothers and their six children, were included as donors. cDNA synthesis consumed the entire amount of extracted RNA, loaded at about 1.5 ug RNA in each 15 ul reaction. In the second PCR, the M1S primer introduced both the sample barcodes and 2-4 random nucleotides. Over 8 million TCR beta CDR3 reads came from each mother, compared with around 3 million reads from each child. TCR recombination output is similarly shaped by thymic selection in related and unrelated pairs, with a minor effect exerted by inherited differences. Normalized repertoire overlap in related mother-child pairs was always slightly higher than in unrelated mother-child pairs, but the difference was never significant. With a sensitivity of approximately 100 clones per million clonotypes, no persistent microchimeric T cell clones were detected. Deep NGS was used in the study to compare the TCR beta repertoires of mothers and children and to look for features that separate related mother-child pairs from unrelated individuals. On average, the children were approximately 11 +/- 4 years old, while the mothers were roughly 40 +/- 4 years old. After adapters were ligated using NEBNext reagents, the libraries underwent 100+100 nt paired-end sequencing on an Illumina HiSeq 2000. To avoid cross-contamination, the mother libraries and the child libraries were prepared a month apart and sequenced in separate runs. Between roughly 500,000 and 2,300,000 distinct TCR beta clonotypes were identified per donor. Naive TCR beta clonotypes were estimated from low-frequency clonotypes matched to each donor's FACS-determined naive share, without sorting.

The sequence is built from TRBV6-2 or TRBV6-3 and TRBJ2-5, with the D gene too uncertain to name. The sequence came from a boy aged 10-17 years in good health. Sequenced material: blood. CDR3 sequence: CASSYQFPQETQYF. The bases are TGTGCCAGCAGTTACCAGTTTCCCCAAGAGACCCAGTACTTC.